The 17 T cell receptor beta chains below were found in one sample sequenced in a study of cytomegalovirus exposure and HLA in healthy donors (dated by TCRdb to the late 2010s). Library creation used the immunoSEQ multiplex PCR assay. For the multiplex PCR, a mixture combining 60 forward primers for TCR Vbeta segments and 13 reverse primers for TCR Jbeta segments was used. TCRdb obtained this table from immuneACCESS and retained in-frame rearrangements with V and J assigned. These tables miss some clones; where compared with another copy, unresolved V genes account for less than half of the shortfall, and the remainder is unexplained. In this sample the table shows roughly 130,000 clones, under 70% of which occur a single time. Roughly 6% of the sample is held by the ten biggest clonotypes. Sample: PBMCs. The receptor source for this set is a woman aged 55-69 years in good health and CMV-seronegative.

The chain employs TRBV5-4 and TRBJ2-5; TRBD2 agrees at 8 bases. The CDR3 consists of 15 residues. V lost 7 bases to trimming and J lost 2 bases; unmatched junction nucleotides: 10. Germline V gene sequence: CDR1 SGHNT, CDR2 YYREEE (reference sequence). CDR3 protein: CASSATSAPQETQYF. CDR3 bases: TGTGCCAGCTCCGCGACTAGCGCCCCACAAGAGACCCAGTACTTC.

The rearrangement uses TRBV9 and TRBJ2-3, with TRBD2 identical over 9 bases. Germline V lookup: CDR1 SGDLS, CDR2 YYNGEE. J was trimmed by 3 bases and V by 0 bases; bases with no gene match: 8. The length of the CDR3 is 17 residues. DNA for the CDR3: TGTGCCAGCAGCGTAGACCCAGCGGGAGGAGTTACAGATACGCAGTATTTT. Amino acid sequence: CASSVDPAGGVTDTQYF.

V is TRBV5-3 and J is TRBJ2-7; 9 positions agree with TRBD1. TRBV5-3 is filed as an ORF, its function uncertain. The CDR3 is 16 amino acids. Germline trimming cut 2 bases from V and 5 bases from J; bases unmatched to any gene: 11. The CDR3 nucleotides read TGTGCCAGAAGCTTCCCCCTCCGGGACAGGGCCCACGAGCAGTACTTC. It translates to CARSFPLRDRAHEQYF.

The V and J genes are TRBV5-6 and TRBJ1-2; the match to TRBD1 covers 10 bases. Germline assignment: CDR1 SGHDT and CDR2 YYEEEE. The V and J ends lost 4 bases and 6 bases, in that order; junction bases with no gene match: 6. The CDR3 is made up of 14 amino acids. The CDR3 sequence is CASSTTGGADGYTF. The CDR3 coding sequence is TGTGCCAGCAGCACGACAGGGGGCGCGGATGGCTACACCTTC.

The chain has TRBV9 and TRBJ2-1, with 7 nucleotides matching TRBD2. CDR1 and CDR2 (germline): SGDLS, YYNGEE. V gave up 7 bases and J gave up 9 bases; unmatched junction bases: 13. The CDR3 runs to 14 residues. The CDR3 spells CASGTLTGGLEQFF. CDR3 coding DNA: TGTGCCAGCGGGACGTTAACGGGGGGACTTGAGCAGTTCTTC. The full variable domain, rest sourced from reference TRBV9 and TRBJ2-1, is DSGVTQTPKHLITATGQRVTLRCSPRSGDLSVYWYQQSLDQGLQFLIQYYNGEERAKGNILERFSAQQFPDLHSELNLSSLELGDSALYFCASGTLTGGLEQFFGPGTRLTVL.

The sample holds a few counts of this clone. The V gene is TRBV27, the J gene TRBJ1-6; D remains ambiguous. The CDR3 covers 13 residues. Trimming removed 3 bases from V and 7 bases from J, with 7 bases in between. From germline, CDR1 is MNHEY and CDR2 SMNVEV (reference sequence). The CDR3 reads CASSFTVNSPLHF. The CDR3 bases are TGTGCCAGCAGTTTTACAGTCAATTCACCCCTCCACTTT.

This rearrangement joins TRBV10-2 to TRBJ1-1, with TRBD1 matching over 7 bases. Germline V gives CDR1 WSHSY, CDR2 SAAADI. V gave up 6 bases and J gave up 4 bases; unmatched junction bases: 5. There are 13 residues in the CDR3. CDR3 sequence (DNA): TGCGCCAGCAGGGGCCCAGGGGGCACTGAAGCTTTCTTT. Translation gives CASRGPGGTEAFF.

This rearrangement joins TRBV11-2 to TRBJ2-1, with D maybe TRBD2 (5 bases). With 1 base removed from V and 9 bases from J, the gap between germline ends came to 10 bases. The CDR3 has 13 residues. The germline V gene has CDR1 SGHAT and CDR2 FQNNGV. The CDR3 here is CASSLVLGVEQFF. The CDR3 coding sequence is TGTGCCAGCAGCTTAGTGCTGGGAGTTGAGCAGTTCTTC. Full variable domain (missing parts from reference TRBV11-2 and TRBJ2-1): EAGVAQSPRYKIIEKRQSVAFWCNPISGHATLYWYQQILGQGPKLLIQFQNNGVVDDSQLPKDRFSAERLKGVDSTLKIQPAKLEDSAVYLCASSLVLGVEQFFGPGTRLTVL.

This clone was detected a few times. CDR3 in amino acids: CASSFSGRVGNEQFF. The CDR3, as DNA: TGTGCCAGCAGTTTCAGCGGGAGGGTAGGCAATGAGCAGTTCTTC. This chain links TRBV28 with TRBJ2-1, with 10 nucleotides matching TRBD2. The trim removed 3 bases at V and 6 bases at J, leaving 5 bases unmatched. CDR1 and CDR2 (germline): MDHEN, SYDVKM. CDR3 size: 15 residues.

The chain couples TRBV5-4 to TRBJ2-2; 11 nucleotides line up with TRBD2. The trim removed 2 bases at V and 7 bases at J, leaving 4 bases unmatched. Germline V lookup: CDR1 SGHNT, CDR2 YYREEE (reference sequence). The CDR3 sequence is 15 residues long. The CDR3 nucleotides are TGTGCCAGCAGCTTTAGCGGGAGGGCCGTCGGGGAGCTGTTTTTT. Translating it yields CASSFSGRAVGELFF.

The J gene is TRBJ1-2, the V gene TRBV9; D may be TRBD1 (5 bases). There are 15 residues in the CDR3. V lost 3 bases and J 0 bases, leaving 12 bases between the germline ends. Looked up from germline, CDR1 is SGDLS and CDR2 is YYNGEE. CDR3 DNA sequence: TGTGCCAGCAGCGAGGAAGGGGATTCTAACTATGGCTACACCTTC. Translated, it gives CASSEEGDSNYGYTF.

The table lists this clone with a count of one. The chain combines TRBV6-6 with TRBJ2-1, with TRBD1 as a possible D gene (6 bases). This CDR3 has 12 residues. Looked up from germline, CDR1 is MNHNY and CDR2 is SVGAGI (reference sequence). Trimming removed 4 bases from V and 10 bases from J, with 11 bases in between. The CDR3 here is CASSWGPGEQFF. In nucleotides, the CDR3 is TGTGCCAGCAGTTGGGGGCCGGGAGAGCAGTTCTTC.

The J gene is TRBJ2-7, the V gene TRBV18; D not resolved. The germline CDR1 and CDR2 sequences are KGHSH and LQKENI. V gave up 3 bases and J gave up 4 bases, with 10 bases separating them. There are 13 residues in the CDR3. CDR3 loop: CASSPEQNYEQYF. For the CDR3, the DNA is TGTGCCAGCTCACCGGAACAGAATTACGAGCAGTACTTC. The entire variable domain, with the rest obtained from reference TRBV18 and TRBJ2-7, is as follows: NAGVMQNPRHLVRRRGQEARLRCSPMKGHSHVYWYRQLPEEGLKFMVYLQKENIIDESGMPKERFSAEFPKEGPSILRIQQVVRGDSAAYFCASSPEQNYEQYFGPGTRLTVT.

This chain connects TRBV29-1 to TRBJ2-1, with TRBD1 as a possible D gene (5 bases). The germline V gene encodes CDR1 SQVTM and CDR2 ANQGSEA. The V gene lost 6 bases and the J gene lost 5 bases, with 11 bases spanning the gap. This CDR3 region has 12 residues. CDR3 nucleotide sequence: TGCAGCGTGGCACAGGTCGACAATGAGCAGTTCTTC. Translated: CSVAQVDNEQFF.

J is TRBJ1-2 and V is TRBV19, with D perhaps matching TRBD1 (5 bases). V shed 6 bases and J shed 8 bases, with 16 bases lying between them. Per germline, CDR1 LNHDA and CDR2 SQIVND (reference sequence). The CDR3 spans 13 residues. The CDR3 loop reads CASRSSQGVGYTF. In DNA form, the CDR3 reads TGTGCCAGTAGGTCCAGTCAAGGGGTCGGCTACACCTTC.

The gene calls are TRBV5-1 and TRBJ1-1; D is ambiguous. Trimming shortened V by 5 bases and J by 8 bases, and 13 bases separated the two germline ends. Per the germline V gene, CDR1 is SGHRS and CDR2 is YFSETQ. The CDR3 contains 12 residues. The CDR3 region is CASRSPRKEAFF. CDR3 in DNA: TGCGCCAGCAGATCTCCTAGGAAGGAAGCTTTCTTT.

The V gene is TRBV18, the J gene TRBJ1-5; 9 bases are a match to TRBD1. V was clipped by 4 bases and J by 3 bases; unmatched bases: 7. The CDR3 runs to 16 residues. Germline CDR1 is KGHSH and CDR2 is LQKENI. CDR3 region: CASSLVTGGSNQPQHF. The CDR3 bases are TGTGCCAGCTCACTCGTGACAGGGGGATCCAATCAGCCCCAGCATTTT.